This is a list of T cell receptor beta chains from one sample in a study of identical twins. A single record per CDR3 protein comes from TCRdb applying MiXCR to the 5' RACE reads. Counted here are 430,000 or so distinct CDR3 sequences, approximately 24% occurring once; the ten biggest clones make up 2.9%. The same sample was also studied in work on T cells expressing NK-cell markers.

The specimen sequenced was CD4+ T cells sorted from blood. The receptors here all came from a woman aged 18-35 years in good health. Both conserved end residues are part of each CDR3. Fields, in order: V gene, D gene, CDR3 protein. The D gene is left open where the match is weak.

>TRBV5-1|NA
CASSWSAGANTEAFF
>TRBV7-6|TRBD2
CASSLAWTSGGPYSYNEQFF
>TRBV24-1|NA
CATSARGRGPGNEQFF
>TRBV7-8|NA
CASTPVFNSPLHF
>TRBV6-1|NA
CASRVVQGTYEQYF
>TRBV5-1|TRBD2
CASSLGLAGVAKNIQYF
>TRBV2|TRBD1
CASRIRQGTNQPQHF
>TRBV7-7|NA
CASSRGGLETQYF
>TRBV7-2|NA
CASSYMPDSNQPQHF
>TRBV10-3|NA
CATTRTLSTMVADTQYF
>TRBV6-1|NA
CASSQTTGGEQYF
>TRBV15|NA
CATSKVGGEASPLHF
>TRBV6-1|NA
CASSPSWYNEQFF
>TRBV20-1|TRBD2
CSARAGGHGEQYF
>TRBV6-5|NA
CASSYSGVSRPNEQFF
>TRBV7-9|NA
CASSFNRETEQYF